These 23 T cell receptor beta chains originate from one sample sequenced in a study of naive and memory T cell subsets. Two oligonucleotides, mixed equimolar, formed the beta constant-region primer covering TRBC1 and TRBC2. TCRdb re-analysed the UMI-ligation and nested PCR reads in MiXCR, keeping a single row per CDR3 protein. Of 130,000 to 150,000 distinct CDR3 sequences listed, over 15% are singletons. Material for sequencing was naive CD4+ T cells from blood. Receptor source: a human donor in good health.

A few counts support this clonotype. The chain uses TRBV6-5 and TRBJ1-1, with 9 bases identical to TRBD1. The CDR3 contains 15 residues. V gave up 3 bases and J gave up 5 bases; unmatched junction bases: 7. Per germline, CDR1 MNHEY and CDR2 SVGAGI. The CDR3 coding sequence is TGTGCCAGCAGTTATTATCCGGGACAGGGTACTGAAGCTTTCTTT. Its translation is CASSYYPGQGTEAFF.

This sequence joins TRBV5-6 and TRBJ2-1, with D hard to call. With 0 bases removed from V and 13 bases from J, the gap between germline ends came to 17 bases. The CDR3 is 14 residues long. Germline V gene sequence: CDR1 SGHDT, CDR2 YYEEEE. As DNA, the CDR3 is TGTGCCAGCAGCTTGGCCGGAGACTCCTCGAGTCAGTTCTTC. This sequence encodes CASSLAGDSSSQFF.

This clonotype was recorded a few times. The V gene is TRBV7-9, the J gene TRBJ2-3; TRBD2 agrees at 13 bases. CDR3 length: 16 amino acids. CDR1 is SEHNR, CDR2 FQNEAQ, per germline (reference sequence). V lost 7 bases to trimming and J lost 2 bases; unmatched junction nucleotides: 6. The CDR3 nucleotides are TGTGCCAGCACGGACGGACTAGCGGGAGCCACAGATACGCAGTATTTT. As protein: CASTDGLAGATDTQYF.

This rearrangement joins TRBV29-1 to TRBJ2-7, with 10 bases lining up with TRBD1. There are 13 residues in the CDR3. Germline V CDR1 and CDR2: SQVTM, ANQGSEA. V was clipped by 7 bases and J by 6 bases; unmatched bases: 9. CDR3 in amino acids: CSGGQGRFSEQYF. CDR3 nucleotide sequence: TGCAGCGGGGGACAGGGGCGTTTCAGCGAGCAGTACTTC.

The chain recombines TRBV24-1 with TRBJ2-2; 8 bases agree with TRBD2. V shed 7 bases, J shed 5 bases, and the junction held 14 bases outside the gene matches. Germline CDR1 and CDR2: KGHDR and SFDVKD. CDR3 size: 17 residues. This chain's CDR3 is CATRKKASGSQTGELFF. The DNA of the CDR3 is TGTGCCACCAGGAAGAAGGCCAGCGGGAGTCAAACCGGGGAGCTGTTTTTT.

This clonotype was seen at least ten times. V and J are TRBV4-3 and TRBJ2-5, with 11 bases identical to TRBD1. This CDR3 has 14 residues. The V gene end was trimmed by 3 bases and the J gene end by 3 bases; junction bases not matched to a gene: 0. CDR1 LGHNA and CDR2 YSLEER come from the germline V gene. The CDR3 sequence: CASSQGQGEETQYF. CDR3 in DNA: TGCGCCAGCAGCCAGGGACAGGGGGAAGAGACCCAGTACTTC.

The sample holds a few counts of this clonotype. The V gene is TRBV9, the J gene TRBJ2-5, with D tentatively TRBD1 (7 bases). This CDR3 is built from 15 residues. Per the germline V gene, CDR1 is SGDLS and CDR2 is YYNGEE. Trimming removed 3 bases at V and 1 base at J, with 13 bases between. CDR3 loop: CASSGRGQIQETQYF. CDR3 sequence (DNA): TGTGCCAGCAGCGGGAGGGGACAGATCCAAGAGACCCAGTACTTC. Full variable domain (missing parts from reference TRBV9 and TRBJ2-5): DSGVTQTPKHLITATGQRVTLRCSPRSGDLSVYWYQQSLDQGLQFLIQYYNGEERAKGNILERFSAQQFPDLHSELNLSSLELGDSALYFCASSGRGQIQETQYFGPGTRLLVL.

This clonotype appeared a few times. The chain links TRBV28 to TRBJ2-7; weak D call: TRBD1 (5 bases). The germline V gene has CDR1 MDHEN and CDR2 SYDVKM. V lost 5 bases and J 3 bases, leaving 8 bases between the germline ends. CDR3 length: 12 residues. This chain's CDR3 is CASSQGGYEQYF. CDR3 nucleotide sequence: TGTGCCAGCAGTCAGGGTGGCTACGAGCAGTACTTC.

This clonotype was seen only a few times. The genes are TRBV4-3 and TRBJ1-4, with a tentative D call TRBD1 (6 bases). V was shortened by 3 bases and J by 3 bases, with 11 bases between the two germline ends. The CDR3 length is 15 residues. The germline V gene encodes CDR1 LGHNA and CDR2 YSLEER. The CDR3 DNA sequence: TGCGCCAGCAGCCAGTTACAGGGACCTAATGAAAAACTGTTTTTT. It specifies CASSQLQGPNEKLFF.

In DNA, the CDR3 is TGTGCCAGCAGTCCACGGTTGAGTGAGCAGTTCTTC. This codes for CASSPRLSEQFF. This chain connects TRBV28 to TRBJ2-1; D gene unclear. The germline V gene encodes CDR1 MDHEN and CDR2 SYDVKM. V dropped 5 bases and J dropped 9 bases, with 11 bases sitting between them. The CDR3 extends over 12 amino acids. The whole variable domain, remainder taken from reference TRBV28 and TRBJ2-1, is DVKVTQSSRYLVKRTGEKVFLECVQDMDHENMFWYRQDPGLGLRLIYFSYDVKMKEKGDIPEGYSVSREKKERFSLILESASTNQTSMYLCASSPRLSEQFFGPGTRLTVL.

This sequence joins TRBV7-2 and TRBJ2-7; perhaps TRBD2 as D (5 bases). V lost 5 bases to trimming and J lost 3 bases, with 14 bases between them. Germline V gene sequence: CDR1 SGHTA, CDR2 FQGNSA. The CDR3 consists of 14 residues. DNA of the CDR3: TGTGCCAGCAGCGCCGCGGACTCCTACTACGAGCAGTACTTC. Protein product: CASSAADSYYEQYF.

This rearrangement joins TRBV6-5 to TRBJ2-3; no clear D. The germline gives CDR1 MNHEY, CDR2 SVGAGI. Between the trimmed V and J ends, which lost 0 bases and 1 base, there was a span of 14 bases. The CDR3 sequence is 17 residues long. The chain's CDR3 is CASSYSLPSSGTDTQYF. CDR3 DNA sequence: TGTGCCAGCAGTTACTCGTTGCCATCCTCGGGCACAGATACGCAGTATTTT.

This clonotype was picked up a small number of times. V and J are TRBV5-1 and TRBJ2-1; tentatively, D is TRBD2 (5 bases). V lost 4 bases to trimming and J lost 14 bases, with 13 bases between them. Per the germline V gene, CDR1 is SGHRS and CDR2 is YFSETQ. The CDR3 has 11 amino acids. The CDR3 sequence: CASSEEGLEFF. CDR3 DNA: TGCGCCAGCAGCGAAGAGGGCCTGGAGTTCTTC.

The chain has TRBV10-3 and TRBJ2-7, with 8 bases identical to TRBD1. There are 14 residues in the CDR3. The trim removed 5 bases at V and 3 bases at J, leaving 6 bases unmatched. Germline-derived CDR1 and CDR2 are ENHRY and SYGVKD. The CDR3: CAISRGQADYEQYF. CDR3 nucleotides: TGTGCCATCAGTAGGGGACAGGCAGACTACGAGCAGTACTTC.

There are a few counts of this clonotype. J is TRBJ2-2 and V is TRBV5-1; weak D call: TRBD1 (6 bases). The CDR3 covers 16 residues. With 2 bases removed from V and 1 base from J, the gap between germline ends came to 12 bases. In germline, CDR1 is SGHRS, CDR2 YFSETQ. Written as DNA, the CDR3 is TGCGCCAGCAGCTTCTCGAGAGGGGGGAACACCGGGGAGCTGTTTTTT. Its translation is CASSFSRGGNTGELFF. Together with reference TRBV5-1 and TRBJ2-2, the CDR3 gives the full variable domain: KAGVTQTPRYLIKTRGQQVTLSCSPISGHRSVSWYQQTPGQGLQFLFEYFSETQRNKGNFPGRFSGRQFSNSRSEMNVSTLELGDSALYLCASSFSRGGNTGELFFGEGSRLTVL.

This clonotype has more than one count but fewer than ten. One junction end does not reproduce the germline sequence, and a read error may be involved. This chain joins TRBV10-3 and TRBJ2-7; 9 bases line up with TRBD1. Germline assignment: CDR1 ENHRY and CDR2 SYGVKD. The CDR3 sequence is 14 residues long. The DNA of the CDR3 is TGTGCCATCAGGAGGGGACAGGGCTCCAACGAGCAGTACTTC. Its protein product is CAIRRGQGSNEQYF.

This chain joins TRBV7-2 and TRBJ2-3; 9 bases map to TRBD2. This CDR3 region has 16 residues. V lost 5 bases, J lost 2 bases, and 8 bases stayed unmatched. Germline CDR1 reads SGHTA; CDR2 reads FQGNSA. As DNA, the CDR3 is TGTGCCAGCAGCATCCCAGCGGGAGGCTTCACAGATACGCAGTATTTT. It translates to CASSIPAGGFTDTQYF.

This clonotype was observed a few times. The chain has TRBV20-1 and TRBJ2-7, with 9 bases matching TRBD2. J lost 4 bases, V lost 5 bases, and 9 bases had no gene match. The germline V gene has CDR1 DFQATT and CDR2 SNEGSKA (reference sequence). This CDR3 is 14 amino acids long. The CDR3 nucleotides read TGCAGTGCTGCAAGCGGGAGGACGAGTTACGAGCAGTACTTC. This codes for CSAASGRTSYEQYF.

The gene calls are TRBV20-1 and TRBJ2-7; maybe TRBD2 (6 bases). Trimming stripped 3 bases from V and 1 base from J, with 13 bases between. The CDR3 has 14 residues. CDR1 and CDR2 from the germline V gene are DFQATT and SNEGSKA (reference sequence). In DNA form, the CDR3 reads TGCAGTGCTAGTTCGGGGGTGGGATCCTACGAGCAGTACTTC. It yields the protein CSASSGVGSYEQYF.

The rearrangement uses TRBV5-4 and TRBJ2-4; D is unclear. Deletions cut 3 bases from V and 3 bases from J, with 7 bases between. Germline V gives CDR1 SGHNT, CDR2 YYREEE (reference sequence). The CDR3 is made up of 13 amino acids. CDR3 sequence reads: CASSSVGKNIQYF. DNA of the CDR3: TGTGCCAGCAGCTCGGTAGGCAAAAACATTCAGTACTTC.

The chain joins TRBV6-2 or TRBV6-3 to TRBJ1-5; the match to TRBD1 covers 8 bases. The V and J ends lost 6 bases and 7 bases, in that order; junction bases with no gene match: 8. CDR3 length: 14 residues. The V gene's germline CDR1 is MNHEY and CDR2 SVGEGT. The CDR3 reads CASRMFRGHQPQHF. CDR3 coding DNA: TGTGCCAGCAGGATGTTCAGGGGGCACCAGCCCCAGCATTTT.

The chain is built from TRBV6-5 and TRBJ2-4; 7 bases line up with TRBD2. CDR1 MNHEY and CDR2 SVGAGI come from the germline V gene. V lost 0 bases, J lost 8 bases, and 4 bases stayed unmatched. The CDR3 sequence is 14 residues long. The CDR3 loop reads CASSYSRLADIQYF. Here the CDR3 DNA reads TGTGCCAGCAGTTACTCGCGGCTAGCGGACATTCAGTACTTC.

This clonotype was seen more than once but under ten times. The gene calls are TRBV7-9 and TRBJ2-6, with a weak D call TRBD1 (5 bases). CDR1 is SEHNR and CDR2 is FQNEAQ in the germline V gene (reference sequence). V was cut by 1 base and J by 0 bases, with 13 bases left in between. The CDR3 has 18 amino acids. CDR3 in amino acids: CASSLGPQGSSGANVLTF. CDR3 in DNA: TGTGCCAGCAGCTTAGGTCCTCAGGGAAGCTCTGGGGCCAACGTCCTGACTTTC.